The 20 T cell receptor beta chains below all came from one sample that was sequenced in a study of cytomegalovirus exposure and HLA in healthy donors (dated by TCRdb to the late 2010s). The library was prepared using the immunoSEQ multiplex PCR assay. For the multiplex PCR, a mixture combining 60 forward primers for TCR Vbeta segments and 13 reverse primers for TCR Jbeta segments was used. Not all clones reach the TCRdb copy of this immuneACCESS table, which keeps in-frame sequences only. Checked studies attribute under half of the gap to unresolved V genes and leave the rest unexplained. The sample yields 100,000 to 150,000 clones; roughly 74% were counted once. The ten largest clones add up to around 4.2% of the sample. The specimen was PBMCs. These receptors originate from a woman aged 50 to 60 in good health and CMV-seropositive.

The CDR3, as DNA: TGTGCCAGCAGTTTCGCTAGCGGGGGGGCCAGGACCGGGGAGCTGTTTTTT. As protein: CASSFASGGARTGELFF. The rearrangement joins TRBV28 to TRBJ2-2, with 12 bases identical to TRBD2. Germline CDR1 is MDHEN and CDR2 is SYDVKM. The trim removed 3 bases at V and 5 bases at J, leaving 7 bases unmatched. The CDR3 loop spans 17 amino acids. The full variable domain, completed using reference TRBV28 and TRBJ2-2, is DVKVTQSSRYLVKRTGEKVFLECVQDMDHENMFWYRQDPGLGLRLIYFSYDVKMKEKGDIPEGYSVSREKKERFSLILESASTNQTSMYLCASSFASGGARTGELFFGEGSRLTVL.

This chain connects TRBV7-8 to TRBJ2-1, with D possibly TRBD1 on 6 matching bases. The CDR3 totals 15 residues. CDR1 and CDR2 (germline): SGHVS, FQNEAQ. Deletions cut 1 base from V and 2 bases from J, with 9 bases between. The CDR3 region is CASSLDRVAYNEQFF. CDR3 nucleotides: TGTGCCAGCAGCTTAGACAGGGTTGCCTACAATGAGCAGTTCTTC.

This chain joins TRBV5-5 and TRBJ2-3; 7 nucleotides match TRBD1. The CDR3 length is 14 residues. The germline gives CDR1 SGHKS, CDR2 YYEKEE (reference sequence). Germline trimming cut 2 bases from V and 6 bases from J; bases unmatched to any gene: 6. CDR3 in amino acids: CASSFDRALDTQYF. For the CDR3, the DNA is TGTGCCAGCAGCTTTGACAGGGCTTTGGATACGCAGTATTTT.

The gene calls are TRBV4-1 and TRBJ2-3; 13 nucleotides align to TRBD2. CDR3 size: 17 residues. Trimming at V came to 3 bases and at J to 3 bases, leaving 6 bases not matched to a gene. Germline CDR1 MGHRA, CDR2 YSYEKL. DNA of the CDR3: TGCGCCAGCAGCCATTCGACTAGCGGGGGGAGAACAGATACGCAGTATTTT. Its translation: CASSHSTSGGRTDTQYF.

V usage is TRBV4-3 and J usage is TRBJ1-6; the D is unclear. The CDR3 loop spans 14 amino acids. Germline CDR1 reads LGHNA; CDR2 reads YSLEER. V was pared by 1 base and J by 10 bases, with 11 bases between. In DNA, the CDR3 is TGCGCCAGCAGCCAAGGTCCAGGTTGGTCACCCCTCCACTTT. Protein product: CASSQGPGWSPLHF.

V and J are TRBV14 and TRBJ2-7, with a weak D call TRBD1 (6 bases). The length of the CDR3 is 14 residues. Trimming stripped 2 bases from V and 2 bases from J, with 10 bases between. Germline V gene data show CDR1 as SGHDN and CDR2 as FVKESK. The CDR3 loop reads CASSQLGQTYEQYF. CDR3 sequence (DNA): TGTGCCAGCAGCCAATTAGGACAGACCTACGAGCAGTACTTC.

This rearrangement joins TRBV4-1 to TRBJ2-7, with D maybe TRBD1 (5 bases). Germline V gene data show CDR1 as MGHRA and CDR2 as YSYEKL. There are 13 residues in the CDR3. The ends were cut back, 0 bases at V and 3 bases at J, with 6 bases in the middle. Written as DNA, the CDR3 is TGCGCCAGCAGCCAAGAAAGGGGCTACGAGCAGTACTTC. Residues: CASSQERGYEQYF.

CDR3 region: CASRFGTGTAYNEQFF. CDR3 sequence (DNA): TGCGCCAGCAGGTTCGGGACAGGGACAGCCTACAATGAGCAGTTCTTC. V gene TRBV5-1 combines with J gene TRBJ2-1, with TRBD1 matching over 9 bases. The CDR3 covers 16 residues. The V segment lost 5 bases and the J segment 2 bases; nucleotides outside the gene matches: 8. Germline V CDR1 and CDR2: SGHRS, YFSETQ.

This clone was observed a few times. The V call is TRBV28, the J call TRBJ1-3, with unresolved D. This CDR3 comprises 16 residues. V was clipped by 1 base and J by 0 bases, with 10 bases between them. Per germline, CDR1 MDHEN and CDR2 SYDVKM. The CDR3 DNA sequence: TGTGCCAGCAGTTTATCGGCGGGTTACTCTGGAAACACCATATATTTT. Translation: CASSLSAGYSGNTIYF.

The table lists this clone with a few counts. The V call is TRBV4-3, the J call TRBJ1-4, with 7 bases aligning to TRBD1. Germline CDR1 is LGHNA and CDR2 is YSLEER. J gave up 8 bases and V 0 bases, and 9 bases lay outside the gene matches. The CDR3 has 16 amino acids. The CDR3 nucleotides are TGCGCCAGCAGCCAAGAAGCGGCAGGGGGTAGAGAAAAACTGTTTTTT. It codes for CASSQEAAGGREKLFF.

This sequence joins TRBV19 and TRBJ1-1, with D unresolved. Germline lookup yields CDR1 LNHDA and CDR2 SQIVND (reference sequence). There are 13 residues in the CDR3. V was clipped by 6 bases and J by 1 base, with 9 bases between them. The CDR3 region is CASRKGGNTEAFF. The CDR3 coding sequence is TGTGCCAGTAGAAAGGGAGGGAACACTGAAGCTTTCTTT.

This chain uses TRBV19 with TRBJ2-1; 7 bases line up with TRBD2. Unmatched junction bases numbered 5, after V lost 6 bases and J lost 6 bases. CDR3 length: 13 residues. CDR1 and CDR2 (germline): LNHDA, SQIVND (reference sequence). The CDR3 DNA reads TGTGCCAGTAGAACTAGGGAGGGCAATGAGCAGTTCTTC. It codes for CASRTREGNEQFF. The entire variable domain, with the rest obtained from reference TRBV19 and TRBJ2-1, is as follows: DGGITQSPKYLFRKEGQNVTLSCEQNLNHDAMYWYRQDPGQGLRLIYYSQIVNDFQKGDIAEGYSVSREKKESFPLTVTSAQKNPTAFYLCASRTREGNEQFFGPGTRLTVL.

The chain recombines TRBV5-1 with TRBJ1-5; D not certain. CDR3 length: 13 residues. CDR1 is SGHRS, CDR2 YFSETQ, per germline. V lost 0 bases to trimming and J lost 5 bases, with 6 bases between them. For the CDR3, the DNA is TGCGCCAGCAGCTTGGACGGTGATCAGCCCCAGCATTTT. This encodes CASSLDGDQPQHF.

This clone came up a few times. The J gene is TRBJ2-7, the V gene TRBV7-9; D remains unclear. The CDR3 extends over 14 amino acids. CDR1 and CDR2 (germline): SEHNR, FQNEAQ (reference sequence). Trimming pared 0 bases from V and 2 bases from J, leaving 8 bases between. The CDR3: CASSLAPGTYEQYF. The CDR3 nucleotides read TGTGCCAGCAGCTTAGCCCCAGGAACCTACGAGCAGTACTTC.

V gene TRBV2 combines with J gene TRBJ1-3; D is unclear. The V end was cut by 6 bases, the J end by 8 bases, with 14 bases between. Germline V gives CDR1 SNHLY, CDR2 FYNNEI. CDR3 length: 13 amino acids. The CDR3 coding sequence is TGTGCCAGCAGGGTAGAAAGCGGGGACACCATATATTTT. Protein product: CASRVESGDTIYF. The full variable domain, rest sourced from reference TRBV2 and TRBJ1-3, is EPEVTQTPSHQVTQMGQEVILRCVPISNHLYFYWYRQILGQKVEFLVSFYNNEISEKSEIFDDQFSVERPDGSNFTLKIRSTKLEDSAMYFCASRVESGDTIYFGEGSWLTVV.

This clone was seen only once. The chain recombines TRBV11-3 with TRBJ2-2; 14 nucleotides line up with TRBD2. Germline CDR1 and CDR2: SGHNT and YENEEA. This CDR3 is 18 amino acids long. V dropped 6 bases and J dropped 3; count of bases not matched to a gene: 9. The CDR3 sequence: CASSGTSGGHTDTGELFF. Written as DNA, the CDR3 is TGTGCCAGCAGTGGGACTAGCGGGGGCCATACGGACACCGGGGAGCTGTTTTTT.

This clone was seen more than once but under ten times. The chain uses TRBV6-6 and TRBJ2-1, with 7 bases fitting TRBD2. V lost 5 bases and J lost 11; bases outside the gene matches: 12. The CDR3 totals 14 residues. Germline V CDR1 and CDR2: MNHNY, SVGAGI (reference sequence). CDR3: CASSRDYQRDQQFF. The CDR3 coding sequence is TGTGCCAGCAGTCGGGACTACCAGAGGGACCAGCAGTTCTTC.

The rearrangement joins TRBV28 to TRBJ2-6; unclear D gene. The germline V gene has CDR1 MDHEN and CDR2 SYDVKM. This CDR3 has 15 residues. Trimming removed 2 bases from V and 2 bases from J, with 7 bases in between. CDR3 bases: TGTGCCAGCAGTTTACTGACAACTGGGGCCAACGTCCTGACTTTC. As protein: CASSLLTTGANVLTF.

The rearrangement links TRBV4-3 to TRBJ2-2; the D gene is possibly TRBD1 (6 bases). The ends were cut back, 2 bases at V and 5 bases at J, with 21 bases in the middle. The length of the CDR3 is 18 residues. The germline V gene has CDR1 LGHNA and CDR2 YSLEER. The CDR3 DNA reads TGCGCCAGCAGCCAAAACCGACCACAGGGAACCGGGACCGGGGAGCTGTTTTTT. It codes for CASSQNRPQGTGTGELFF.

As for this clone: Other DNA sequences in the same sample also yield this CDR3. The chain carries TRBV7-3 and TRBJ2-7; 10 bases map to TRBD2. The CDR3 sequence is 13 residues long. Germline CDR1 reads SGHTA; CDR2 reads FQGTGA. After removal of 5 bases from V and 3 bases from J, the junction contained 1 base not matched to a gene. CDR3 protein: CASSPSGGYEQYF. The CDR3 DNA reads as TGTGCCAGCAGCCCTAGCGGGGGCTACGAGCAGTACTTC.